This TCR beta chain was recorded in a study of cytomegalovirus exposure and HLA in healthy donors (dated by TCRdb to between 2016 and 2019). For context, the study as a whole: According to an earlier analysis of a few hundred of the donors, some 180 million T cells yielded 120 million or so unique TCR beta sequences and approximately 300 Gb of sequence data. An early release covering 550 to 650 HLA-typed donors comprised about 300 gigabases of sequencing data and 65 million to 100 million unique TCR sequences. The genetic ancestry cluster associated with self-reported Caucasian donors included approximately 85% of the approximately 400 genotyped donors. The aim of the study was to test whether cataloging public T cell receptors could identify signatures of past pathogen exposure. The T cell repertoires of roughly 660 subjects were profiled by immunosequencing and related to cytomegalovirus serostatus. Along with the approximately 670-subject first cohort, a separate validation cohort of over a hundred different subjects was used. To predict cytomegalovirus infection status, the study brought together high-throughput TCR immunosequencing, statistical association of individual TCRs with disease status, and machine learning. To study patterns of TCR occurrence, a later analysis re-analyzed previously published TCR beta repertoires from around 670 donors and added high-resolution HLA genotyping. In the later analysis, no new phenotypic data were used to find candidate immune exposures; instead, reliance was placed on TCR beta sequences and their occurrence across donors. To decide whether each TCR beta V gene segment behaved as functional or pseudogenic, an earlier analysis of fewer than 750 of the donors relied on high-throughput TCR beta sequencing. Donor age, sex, ethnicity and CMV serostatus were compiled together with the repertoire data. Genome-wide SNP genotypes for about three fifths of the roughly 670 donors were used in a later genetic analysis, which treated that subset as a discovery cohort. All discovery cohort repertoires had been generated on a single sequencing platform. Both class I and class II loci were covered by HLA typing, at four-digit resolution. The number of typed donors differed by locus: about 620-630 for A, B, C, DRB1 and DQB1; approximately 530 for DQA1; some 590 for DPA1; and 400 to 480 for DPB1. A few DR-DQ haplotypes were treated as single units for association and clustering because of strong linkage in the cohort. Among some 410 genotyped donors of the cohort, an average of roughly 230,000 unique TCR beta nucleotide sequences was sequenced per donor, of which about 18% were non-productive. General findings and caveats noted by the study authors: Because HLA typing was missing for some donors at each locus, association tests included only the typed subset. Compared with equally common non-associated chains, HLA-associated TCR beta chains in a later analysis were more clonally expanded and had lower generation probabilities. In a later genetic analysis, a missense DCLRE1C variant was associated with V-gene and J-gene trimming of TCR beta chains, and the association was replicated in an independent cohort. A further reported finding was that TCR beta sequences accurately predicted the HLA-A and HLA-B alleles for most subjects in the first cohort. Because counts were too low, roughly 17 rarely observed V segments, including chromosome 9 orphons, were left out of the earlier analysis of roughly 600 of the donors. While some public TCRs were present in many individuals, most TCR sequences turned up only very rarely across donors. According to the authors, the approach could potentially be generalized to other disease states and immunological phenotypes. A later analysis reported that several top co-occurrence clusters appeared linked to parvovirus B19, influenza, CMV and Epstein-Barr virus. A total of 150 to 200 TCR beta chains were listed by the study as associated with cytomegalovirus. A few of the identified cytomegalovirus-associated TCR beta chains were confirmed in vitro to be specific for cytomegalovirus antigens. Some IMGT-functional V segments, including TRBV6-2 and TRBV6-3, could not be distinguished by the 87-base-pair reads and were therefore excluded. In an earlier analysis of more than 450 of the donors, most TCR beta V segments were observed in productive rearrangements about 90% or about 30% of the time, broadly matching IMGT annotations. Presence/absence analyses assumed roughly uniform sequencing depth across donors, an assumption that may not hold. For the cohort, immune exposure information was limited to CMV serostatus. A cluster of highly shared sequence variants was judged likely to be a technical artifact of the sequencing pipeline. A later analysis found that most CMV-associated TCR beta chains appeared HLA-restricted, with HLA associations seemingly driven largely by CMV exposure. The classifier was reported to diagnose cytomegalovirus status with high specificity and sensitivity in both the original and validation cohorts. Correlated functional status among segregating V segments might reflect linkage disequilibrium, but an unknown experimental factor could not be ruled out. The cohort was sequenced for TCR beta chains only, and without alpha or paired-chain data the features that could be detected were limited. According to a later analysis, TCR association rates differed among HLA loci, with DRB1 alleles showing the most associated TCRs and HLA-C alleles showing the fewest. A later genetic analysis reported fewer N-insertions in productive TCRs among donors in an Asian-associated ancestry cluster than the roughly 620-donor mean. At a false discovery rate of 0.05, a later analysis linked around 15,000 TCR beta sequences to specific HLA alleles. When HLA alleles, especially DR and DQ, strongly co-occurred, attributing TCR associations to individual alleles was difficult.

CDR3 length: 14 amino acids, cysteine to phenylalanine. The CDR3 DNA has 42 bases and is translated from base 1. CDR1 and CDR2 (SGHNT, YYREEE) derive from the germline V gene (reference sequence). V loses 6 bases, J loses 5 bases, and the germline ends lie 18 bases apart. The library was generated by the immunoSEQ multiplex PCR assay. The multiplex PCR relied on a mix of 60 forward primers for TCR Vbeta segments and 13 reverse primers for TCR Jbeta segments. Amplification of the CDR3 region of rearranged TCR beta genes was performed with a multiplex PCR assay on genomic DNA. The amplified TCR beta libraries were sequenced on the Illumina HiSeq System as 87-base-pair reads. Concerning the study's data processing: In a later analysis, roughly 80 million unique TCR beta chains were counted across the approximately 640 repertoires, and around 10 million of these chains were shared by at least two donors. To remove PCR and sequencing errors, raw reads were error-corrected and collapsed into unique sequences using a nearest-neighbor algorithm that merged closely related sequences. CDR3 sequences were aligned to IMGT reference sequences to assign V, D and J gene segments. Each retained sequence needed at least a six-nucleotide match to both a V gene segment and a J gene segment. Rearrangements were called productive when the CDR3 lacked stop codons and stayed in frame with V and J; all others were non-productive. Following IMGT convention, CDR3 was defined as the stretch from the second conserved V-encoded cysteine to the conserved J-encoded phenylalanine. The earlier analysis of 550 to 650 of the donors excluded any sequence lacking an unambiguous match to a single V gene segment. An earlier analysis of a few hundred of the donors classified V segments as functional when productive rearrangements were above 56.7% and as segregating when the standard deviation between donors was above 5%. A statistical classification framework was developed to diagnose cytomegalovirus status using the catalog of TCR beta chain sequences. In a later analysis, V and J genes were assigned by comparing TCR nucleotide sequences against IMGT/GENE-DB human TR gene sequences. A later analysis assigned CDR3 sequences and most-parsimonious VDJ recombination scenarios with the TCRdist pipeline. In a later analysis, every TCR beta chain was defined by the combination of its CDR3 amino acid sequence and its V-gene family, and reads without a unique V-gene family were dropped. As a way to deal with suspected cross-contamination and a sequencing artifact, a later analysis dropped approximately 590 nucleotide sequences that were highly shared and had low generation probability. For each public chain, a later analysis derived a clonal expansion index from normalized ranks of inferred template counts within each repertoire. In a later analysis, generation probabilities were computed with a VDJ recombination model fitted to out-of-frame rearrangements, and the resulting probabilities were checked against IGoR. In a later analysis, TCR-TCR, TCR-HLA and TCR-CMV co-occurrence was scored with hypergeometric tests, and a repertoire-size bias correction was applied to TCR pairs. A later analysis estimated false discovery rates by permuting HLA or CMV assignments 20 times. In a later analysis, co-occurring TCRs were grouped using DBSCAN, and TCRdist sequence similarity was added for clustering within HLA-allele-positive subsets. Repertoires with fewer than 30,000 or more than 120,000 public chains, plus five repertoires with anomalous nucleotide sharing, were excluded from co-occurrence clustering. Held by TCRdb, this immuneACCESS table contains in-frame sequences only and omits some clones. Under half of the omission traces to an unresolved V gene where checked; the cause of the rest is unknown. From that table come the V and J calls and clone size; the DNA was used to work out D and trimming. The sample table records about 150,000 clones; approximately 80% of these occur just once. The ten largest clones add up to 6.3% of the sample.

A few counts support this clone. This receptor's antigen is unknown. Per-base quality was not reported, and no clone a single base away is much larger than it. The cohort comprised fewer than 700 healthy bone marrow donors. At the time of sampling, all cohort members were nominally healthy, though unrecorded immune exposures were likely present. The donor was CMV seropositive and belonged to the group of about 290 seropositive cohort members. A peripheral blood sample was collected from each donor, and TCR beta sequencing was performed on peripheral blood mononuclear cells. Genomic DNA extraction from the blood cell samples was performed with the Qiagen DNeasy Blood Extraction Kit.

This receptor chain uses TRBV5-4 and TRBJ2-7; possibly the D gene is TRBD2, per 5 matching bases. The source is a male donor in good health and CMV-seropositive. The sample consisted of PBMCs. In nucleotides, the sequence is TGTGCCAGCACCCCAGAGGGAGATCGCGACGAGCAGTACTTC. Its translation is CASTPEGDRDEQYF.